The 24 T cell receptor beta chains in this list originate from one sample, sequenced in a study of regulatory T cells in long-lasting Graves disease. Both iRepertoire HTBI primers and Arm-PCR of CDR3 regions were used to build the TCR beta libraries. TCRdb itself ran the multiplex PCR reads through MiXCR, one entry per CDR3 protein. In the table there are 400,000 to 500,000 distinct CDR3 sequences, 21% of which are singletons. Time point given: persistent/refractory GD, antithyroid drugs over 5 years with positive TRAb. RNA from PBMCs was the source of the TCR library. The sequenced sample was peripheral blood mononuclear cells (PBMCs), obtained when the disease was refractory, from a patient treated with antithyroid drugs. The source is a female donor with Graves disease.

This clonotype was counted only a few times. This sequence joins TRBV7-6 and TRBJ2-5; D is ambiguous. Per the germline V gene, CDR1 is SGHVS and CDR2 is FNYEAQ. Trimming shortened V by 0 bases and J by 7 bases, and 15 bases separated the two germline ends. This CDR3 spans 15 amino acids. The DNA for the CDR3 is TGTGCCAGCAGCTTAGCGGTCGCCAGCTACGGGACCCAGTACTTC. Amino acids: CASSLAVASYGTQYF.

The CDR3 reads CASRDGTRNTGELFF. The CDR3, as DNA: TGTGCCAGCAGAGACGGGACACGCAACACCGGGGAGCTGTTTTTT. The genes are TRBV6-1 and TRBJ2-2, with TRBD1 as a possible D gene (6 bases). The CDR3 consists of 15 residues. The germline V gene encodes CDR1 MNHNS and CDR2 SASEGT. Trimming left V 6 bases short and J 2 bases short, with 13 bases between.

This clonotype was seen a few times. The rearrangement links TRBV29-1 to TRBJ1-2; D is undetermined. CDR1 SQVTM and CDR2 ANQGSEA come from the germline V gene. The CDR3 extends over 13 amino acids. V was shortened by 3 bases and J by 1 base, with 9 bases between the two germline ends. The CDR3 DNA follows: TGCAGCGTTGATGTGTCCAGTAACTATGGCTACACCTTC. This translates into CSVDVSSNYGYTF.

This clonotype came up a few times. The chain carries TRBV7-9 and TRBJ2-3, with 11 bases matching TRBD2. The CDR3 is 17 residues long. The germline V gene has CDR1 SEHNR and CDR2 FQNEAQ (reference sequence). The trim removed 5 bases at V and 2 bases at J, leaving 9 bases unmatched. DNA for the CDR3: TGTGCCAGCAGCCCACTAGGTAGCGGGAGGGTCACAGATACGCAGTATTTT. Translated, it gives CASSPLGSGRVTDTQYF.

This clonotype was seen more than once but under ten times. CDR3 in amino acids: CASSIGDTLNTEAFF. Here the CDR3 DNA reads TGTGCCAGTAGTATAGGGGACACCTTGAACACTGAAGCTTTCTTT. The chain links TRBV19 to TRBJ1-1; maybe TRBD1 (6 bases). Trimming stripped 1 base from V and 0 bases from J, with 9 bases between. CDR1 is LNHDA, CDR2 SQIVND, per germline (reference sequence). The CDR3 runs 15 residues.

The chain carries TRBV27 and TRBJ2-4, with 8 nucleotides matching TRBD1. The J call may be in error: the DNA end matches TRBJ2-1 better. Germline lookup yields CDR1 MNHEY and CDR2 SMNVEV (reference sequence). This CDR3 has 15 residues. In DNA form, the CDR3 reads TGTGCCAGCAGTTCAGGGCGCGGACAGGGAGGTGAGCAGTTCTTC. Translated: CASSSGRGQGGEQFF.

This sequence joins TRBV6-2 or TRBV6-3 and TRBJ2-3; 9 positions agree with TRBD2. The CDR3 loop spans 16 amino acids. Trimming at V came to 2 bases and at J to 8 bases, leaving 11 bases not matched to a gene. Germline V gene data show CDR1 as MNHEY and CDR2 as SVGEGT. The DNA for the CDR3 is TGTGCCAGCAGTTACCCGGATATAGCGGGAGTTGGTACGCAGTATTTT. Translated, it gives CASSYPDIAGVGTQYF.

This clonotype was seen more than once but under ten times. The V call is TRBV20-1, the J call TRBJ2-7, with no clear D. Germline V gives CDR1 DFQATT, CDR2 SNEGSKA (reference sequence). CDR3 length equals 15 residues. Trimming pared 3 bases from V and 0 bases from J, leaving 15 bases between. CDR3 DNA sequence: TGCAGTGCTAGTAGGCCCCAAGCTGGCTCCTACGAGCAGTACTTC. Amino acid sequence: CSASRPQAGSYEQYF.

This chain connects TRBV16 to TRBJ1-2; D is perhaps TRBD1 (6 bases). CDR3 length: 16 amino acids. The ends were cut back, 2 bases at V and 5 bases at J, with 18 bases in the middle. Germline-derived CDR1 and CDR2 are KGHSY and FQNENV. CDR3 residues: CASSQGGGGRTYGYTF. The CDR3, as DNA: TGTGCCAGCAGCCAAGGTGGTGGGGGGCGAACTTATGGCTACACCTTC.

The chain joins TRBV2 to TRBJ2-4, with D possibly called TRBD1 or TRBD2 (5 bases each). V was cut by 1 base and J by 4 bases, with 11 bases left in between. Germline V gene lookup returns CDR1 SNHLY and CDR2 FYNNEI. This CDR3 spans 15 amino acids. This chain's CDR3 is CASSEGGAWKNIQYF. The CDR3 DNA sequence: TGTGCCAGCAGTGAAGGAGGGGCGTGGAAAAACATTCAGTACTTC.

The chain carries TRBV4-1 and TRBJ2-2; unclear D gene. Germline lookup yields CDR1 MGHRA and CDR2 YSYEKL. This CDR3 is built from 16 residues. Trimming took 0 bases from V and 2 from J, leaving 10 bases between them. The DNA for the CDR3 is TGCGCCAGCAGCCAAGAAGCATATCTTAACACCGGGGAGCTGTTTTTT. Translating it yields CASSQEAYLNTGELFF.

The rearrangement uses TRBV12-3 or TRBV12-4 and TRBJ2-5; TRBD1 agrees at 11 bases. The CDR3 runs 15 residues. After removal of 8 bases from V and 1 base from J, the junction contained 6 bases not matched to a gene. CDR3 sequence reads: CASGQGTGGQETQYF. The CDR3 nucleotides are TGTGCCAGCGGACAAGGGACAGGGGGCCAAGAGACCCAGTACTTC.

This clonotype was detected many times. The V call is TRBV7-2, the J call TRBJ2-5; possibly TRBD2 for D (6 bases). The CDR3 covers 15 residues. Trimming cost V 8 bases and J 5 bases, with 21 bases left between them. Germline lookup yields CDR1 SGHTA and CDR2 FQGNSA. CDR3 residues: CASQTGAGIWETQYF. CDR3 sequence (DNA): TGTGCCAGCCAAACCGGGGCGGGAATTTGGGAGACCCAGTACTTC.

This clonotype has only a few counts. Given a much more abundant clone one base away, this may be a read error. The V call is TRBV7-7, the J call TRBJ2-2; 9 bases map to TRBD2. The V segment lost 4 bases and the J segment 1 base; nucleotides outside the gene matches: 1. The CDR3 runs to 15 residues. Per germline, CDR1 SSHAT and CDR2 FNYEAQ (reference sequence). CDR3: CASSSAGGNTGELFF. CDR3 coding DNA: TGTGCCAGCAGCTCAGCGGGAGGGAACACCGGGGAGCTGTTTTTT.

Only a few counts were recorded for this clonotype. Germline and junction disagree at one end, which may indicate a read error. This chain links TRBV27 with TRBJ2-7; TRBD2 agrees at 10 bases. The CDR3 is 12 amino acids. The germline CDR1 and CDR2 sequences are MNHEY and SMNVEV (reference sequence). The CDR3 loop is CASSLSSGRAHF. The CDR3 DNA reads TGTGCCAGCAGTTTAAGCAGCGGGAGGGCCCACTTC.

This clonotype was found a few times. The CDR3 DNA sequence: TGTGCCAGCTGGACTAGCGGGGTGCAAGATACGCAGTATTTT. It yields the protein CASWTSGVQDTQYF. The chain carries TRBV2 and TRBJ2-3; 12 nucleotides align to TRBD2. CDR1 SNHLY and CDR2 FYNNEI come from the germline V gene. The V gene end was trimmed by 8 bases and the J gene end by 5 bases; junction bases not matched to a gene: 5. The CDR3 has 14 amino acids.

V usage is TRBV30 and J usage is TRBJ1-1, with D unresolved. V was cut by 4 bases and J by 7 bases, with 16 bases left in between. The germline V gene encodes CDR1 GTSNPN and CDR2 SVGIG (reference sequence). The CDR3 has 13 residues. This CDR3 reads CAWMSSLGYEAFF. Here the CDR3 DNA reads TGTGCCTGGATGTCGTCCTTGGGGTATGAAGCTTTCTTT. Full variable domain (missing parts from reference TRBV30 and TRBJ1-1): SQTIHQWPATLVQPVGSPLSLECTVEGTSNPNLYWYRQAAGRGLQLLFYSVGIGQISSEVPQNLSASRPQDRQFILSSKKLLLSDSGFYLCAWMSSLGYEAFFGQGTRLTVV.

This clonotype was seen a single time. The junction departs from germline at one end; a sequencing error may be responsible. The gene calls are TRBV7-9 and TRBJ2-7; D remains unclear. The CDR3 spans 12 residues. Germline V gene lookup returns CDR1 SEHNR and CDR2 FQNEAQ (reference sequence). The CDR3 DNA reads TGTGGCAGCAGCAAGGAGAACTACGAGCAGTACTTC. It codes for CGSSKENYEQYF.

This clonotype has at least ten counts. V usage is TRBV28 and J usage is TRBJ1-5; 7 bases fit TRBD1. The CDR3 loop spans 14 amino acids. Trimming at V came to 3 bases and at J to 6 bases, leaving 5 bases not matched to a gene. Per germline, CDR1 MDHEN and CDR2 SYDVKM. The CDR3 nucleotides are TGTGCCAGCAGTTTGACAGGGATGGGTCAGCCCCAGCATTTT. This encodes CASSLTGMGQPQHF.

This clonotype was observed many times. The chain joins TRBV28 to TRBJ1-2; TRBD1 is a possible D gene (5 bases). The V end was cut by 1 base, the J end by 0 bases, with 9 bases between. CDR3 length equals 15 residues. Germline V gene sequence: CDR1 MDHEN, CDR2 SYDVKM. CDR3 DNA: TGTGCCAGCAGTTTATTGACAGCGACTAACTATGGCTACACCTTC. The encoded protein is CASSLLTATNYGYTF.

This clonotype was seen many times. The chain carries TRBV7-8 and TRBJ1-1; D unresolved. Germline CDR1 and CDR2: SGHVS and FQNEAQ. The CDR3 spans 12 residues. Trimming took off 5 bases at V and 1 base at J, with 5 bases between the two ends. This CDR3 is CASSKGNTEAFF. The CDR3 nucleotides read TGTGCCAGCAGCAAAGGGAACACTGAAGCTTTCTTT.

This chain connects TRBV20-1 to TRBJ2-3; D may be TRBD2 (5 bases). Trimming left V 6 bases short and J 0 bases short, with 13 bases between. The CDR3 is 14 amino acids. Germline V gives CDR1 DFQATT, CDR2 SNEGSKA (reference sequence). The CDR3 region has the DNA TGCAGTGCGCCCACTAGACGGAGCACAGATACGCAGTATTTT. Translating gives CSAPTRRSTDTQYF.

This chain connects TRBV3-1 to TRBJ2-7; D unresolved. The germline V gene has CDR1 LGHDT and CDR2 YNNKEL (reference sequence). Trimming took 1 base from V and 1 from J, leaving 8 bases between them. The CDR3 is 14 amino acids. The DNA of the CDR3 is TGTGCCAGCAGCCAAGGTCATAGGTCCTACGAGCAGTACTTC. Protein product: CASSQGHRSYEQYF.

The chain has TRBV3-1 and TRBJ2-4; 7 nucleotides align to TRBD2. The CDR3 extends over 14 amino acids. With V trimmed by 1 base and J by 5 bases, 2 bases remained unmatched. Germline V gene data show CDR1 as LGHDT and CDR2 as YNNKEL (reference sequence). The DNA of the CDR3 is TGTGCCAGCAGCCAAGCTAGCGGCCAAAACATTCAGTACTTC. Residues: CASSQASGQNIQYF.